The 23 T cell receptor beta chains listed next were all sequenced from one sample in a study of blood T cell repertoires in COVID-19. Repertoires were generated with immunoSEQ multiplex PCR, while TCRdb's copy carries only in-frame clones and drops some. The sample shows roughly 120,000 clones, under 85% of them seen only once. The sample consisted of peripheral blood. These receptors all stem from a woman aged 55-75 years with acute or convalescent COVID-19.

The J gene is TRBJ1-2, the V gene TRBV10-2; tentatively, D is TRBD1 (6 bases). Germline values: CDR1 WSHSY, CDR2 SAAADI. The CDR3 is made up of 15 amino acids. V lost 1 base and J 6 bases, leaving 15 bases between the germline ends. CDR3 protein: CASSELNRDSDGYTF. Here the CDR3 DNA reads TGCGCCAGCAGTGAGTTAAACAGGGATTCGGATGGCTACACCTTC.

This clone was picked up one time. The J gene is TRBJ1-1, the V gene TRBV11-2, with D perhaps TRBD1 (6 bases). Germline loops: CDR1 SGHAT, CDR2 FQNNGV. V shed 5 bases and J shed 11 bases, with 18 bases lying between them. CDR3 size: 13 residues. The CDR3 reads CASSLGRQAYAFF. Written as DNA, the CDR3 is TGTGCCAGCAGCCTTGGGCGACAGGCATACGCTTTCTTT.

J is TRBJ1-1 and V is TRBV9, with 7 bases that match TRBD1. Looked up from germline, CDR1 is SGDLS and CDR2 is YYNGEE. This CDR3 comprises 14 residues. V shed 3 bases and J 6 bases; nucleotides not matched to a gene: 8. The CDR3 nucleotides read TGTGCCAGCAGCGCACAAGACAGGGCCGCTGAAGCTTTCTTT. Translating it yields CASSAQDRAAEAFF.

The rearrangement uses TRBV7-9 and TRBJ1-1; TRBD1 aligns across 7 bases. Looked up from germline, CDR1 is SEHNR and CDR2 is FQNEAQ (reference sequence). Losses at the gene ends were 5 bases for V and 7 bases for J; bases not matched to a gene: 7. The CDR3 consists of 13 residues. The CDR3, as DNA: TGTGCCAGCAGCAAGGGACAGACCAGTGAAGCTTTCTTT. Its protein product is CASSKGQTSEAFF. The full variable domain, with the rest looked up from reference TRBV7-9 and TRBJ1-1, is DTGVSQNPRHKITKRGQNVTFRCDPISEHNRLYWYRQTLGQGPEFLTYFQNEAQLEKSRLLSDRFSAERPKGSFSTLEIQRTEQGDSAMYLCASSKGQTSEAFFGQGTRLTVV.

The chain carries TRBV7-9 and TRBJ2-2; maybe TRBD2 (6 bases). Per the germline V gene, CDR1 is SEHNR and CDR2 is FQNEAQ (reference sequence). The CDR3 runs 13 residues. V was cut by 9 bases and J by 8 bases, with 16 bases left in between. CDR3 DNA: TGTGCCAGTCCGCCACTAGCCGTTGGGGAGCTGTTTTTT. Protein sequence: CASPPLAVGELFF.

The V gene is TRBV6-5, the J gene TRBJ2-7, with TRBD1 identical over 9 bases. CDR3 length: 15 residues. Germline trimming cut 0 bases from V and 2 bases from J; bases unmatched to any gene: 2. Looked up from germline, CDR1 is MNHEY and CDR2 is SVGAGI. This CDR3 is CASSYSGTGTYEQYF. CDR3 bases: TGTGCCAGCAGTTACTCAGGGACAGGGACCTACGAGCAGTACTTC.

The genes are TRBV5-5 and TRBJ1-2; D gene unclear. The germline V and J ends were trimmed by 5 bases and 7 bases, with 12 bases remaining between them. Germline loops: CDR1 SGHKS, CDR2 YYEKEE (reference sequence). The CDR3 runs 12 residues. In DNA, the CDR3 is TGTGCCAGCAGACTCGACCAGGCTGGCTACACCTTC. Translating gives CASRLDQAGYTF.

This clone was counted once. The chain has TRBV24-1 and TRBJ2-1; possible D gene TRBD1, 7 bases. CDR1 is KGHDR, CDR2 SFDVKD, per germline. V shed 0 bases and J shed 8 bases, with 13 bases lying between them. This CDR3 region has 15 residues. The CDR3 region is CATSDLGQGGDEQFF. The CDR3 region has the DNA TGTGCCACCAGTGATTTGGGGCAGGGGGGCGATGAGCAGTTCTTC.

The rearrangement joins TRBV5-1 to TRBJ1-5, with 8 nucleotides matching TRBD1. Germline lookup yields CDR1 SGHRS and CDR2 YFSETQ. V gave up 0 bases and J gave up 8 bases; unmatched junction bases: 13. This CDR3 region has 17 residues. CDR3 DNA: TGCGCCAGCAGCTTGGAATTTGACAGGGGCCCGGATAAGCCCCAGCATTTT. It yields the protein CASSLEFDRGPDKPQHF.

In its sample, this clone was seen once. This chain connects TRBV24-1 to TRBJ1-5; D unresolved. Germline V gene sequence: CDR1 KGHDR, CDR2 SFDVKD. This CDR3 spans 14 amino acids. The V end was cut by 3 bases, the J end by 3 bases, with 8 bases between. Written as DNA, the CDR3 is TGTGCCACCAGTGATCGAGACAACAATCAGCCCCAGCATTTT. It encodes CATSDRDNNQPQHF.

The chain couples TRBV13 to TRBJ1-2; TRBD1 aligns across 7 bases. CDR3 length: 14 amino acids. V shed 5 bases and J 5 bases; nucleotides not matched to a gene: 8. Germline values: CDR1 PRHDT, CDR2 FYEKMQ (reference sequence). This CDR3 reads CASSRGTVGYGYTF. As DNA, the CDR3 is TGTGCCAGCAGCCGGGGGACAGTGGGATATGGCTACACCTTC.

The CDR3 nucleotides read TGTGCCAGCAGTGAAGGGACAGGGACTCACTATGGCTACACCTTC. Amino acid sequence: CASSEGTGTHYGYTF. J is TRBJ1-2 and V is TRBV25-1; 9 nucleotides match TRBD1. The CDR3 is 15 residues long. The J segment lost 3 bases and the V segment lost 2 bases, leaving 4 bases of the junction unmatched. Germline CDR1 MGHDK, CDR2 SYGVNS.

The chain couples TRBV5-8 to TRBJ1-2, with TRBD1 as a possible D gene (6 bases). The V end was cut by 6 bases, the J end by 7 bases, with 19 bases between. Germline CDR1 and CDR2: SGHTS and YDEGEE. The CDR3 consists of 14 residues. In DNA, the CDR3 is TGTGCCAGCACCCCTTTCGGACAGTACGGTGGCTACACCTTC. This codes for CASTPFGQYGGYTF.

The chain links TRBV4-1 to TRBJ1-4, with TRBD1 matching 8 bases. The germline gives CDR1 MGHRA, CDR2 YSYEKL. CDR3 length equals 18 residues. The V gene end was trimmed by 1 base and the J gene end by 8 bases; junction bases not matched to a gene: 15. The CDR3 region is CASSQVGATGTGGEKLFF. The CDR3 bases are TGCGCCAGCAGCCAAGTCGGGGCTACCGGGACAGGAGGCGAAAAACTGTTTTTT.

The chain combines TRBV18 with TRBJ2-7; 12 bases are shared with TRBD2. Germline values: CDR1 KGHSH, CDR2 LQKENI. This CDR3 is 18 amino acids long. Unmatched junction bases numbered 10, after V lost 3 bases and J lost 1 base. CDR3 sequence reads: CASSPNWLAGGFSYEQYF. DNA of the CDR3: TGTGCCAGCTCACCGAATTGGCTAGCGGGGGGGTTTTCCTACGAGCAGTACTTC.

DNA of the CDR3: TGTGCCAGTACGGGACAGGGTCCGCAGCCCCAGCATTTT. Its translation is CASTGQGPQPQHF. V usage is TRBV19 and J usage is TRBJ1-5; 9 nucleotides match TRBD1. Germline assignment: CDR1 LNHDA and CDR2 SQIVND (reference sequence). After removal of 7 bases from V and 7 bases from J, the junction contained 5 bases not matched to a gene. The CDR3 length is 13 residues.

The V and J genes are TRBV6-6 and TRBJ1-2; weak D call: TRBD1 (6 bases). The CDR3 runs to 16 residues. CDR1 and CDR2 from the germline V gene are MNHNY and SVGAGI (reference sequence). V lost 8 bases to trimming and J lost 5 bases, with 24 bases between them. As DNA, the CDR3 is TGTGCCAGCCTGTCTTCAATCGGGGGGCAAGGGTATGGCTACACCTTC. It yields the protein CASLSSIGGQGYGYTF.

This chain links TRBV27 with TRBJ2-7, with TRBD2 identical over 8 bases. The junction had 4 bases not matched to a gene; V was cut back by 1 base and J by 2 bases. This CDR3 region has 15 residues. From germline, CDR1 is MNHEY and CDR2 SMNVEV (reference sequence). CDR3 in amino acids: CASSLLSGGTYEQYF. The CDR3 DNA sequence: TGTGCCAGCAGTTTATTATCGGGGGGGACCTACGAGCAGTACTTC.

This rearrangement joins TRBV10-3 to TRBJ1-2; 10 bases are shared with TRBD1. CDR3 length equals 17 residues. Trimming cost V 6 bases and J 8 bases; bases outside gene matches: 18. Looked up from germline, CDR1 is ENHRY and CDR2 is SYGVKD. CDR3 DNA: TGTGCCATCAGGGGACCCGGGACAGGGGCTGGTTCAGAAGGCTACACCTTC. It codes for CAIRGPGTGAGSEGYTF.

The V gene is TRBV5-6, the J gene TRBJ1-2, with D hard to call. The CDR3 totals 13 residues. V lost 4 bases and J lost 4, with 11 bases in between. CDR1 SGHDT and CDR2 YYEEEE come from the germline V gene. The CDR3 loop is CASSRGGVYGYTF. The CDR3 DNA follows: TGTGCCAGCAGCCGTGGCGGGGTCTATGGCTACACCTTC. Based on the CDR3 plus reference TRBV5-6 and TRBJ1-2, the full variable domain is DAGVTQSPTHLIKTRGQQVTLRCSPKSGHDTVSWYQQALGQGPQFIFQYYEEEERQRGNFPDRFSGHQFPNYSSELNVNALLLGDSALYLCASSRGGVYGYTFGSGTRLTVV.

The chain is built from TRBV2 and TRBJ1-1; D might be TRBD1 (5 bases). This CDR3 contains 13 residues. Trimming left V 4 bases short and J 5 bases short, with 11 bases between. Germline values: CDR1 SNHLY, CDR2 FYNNEI. For the CDR3, the DNA is TGTGCCAGCAGTGTCAGGGTGACGACTGAAGCTTTCTTT. Amino acids: CASSVRVTTEAFF.

CDR3 residues: CASSFFDRVYEQFF. The DNA of the CDR3 is TGTGCCAGCAGCTTTTTCGACAGGGTCTATGAGCAGTTCTTC. The rearrangement links TRBV5-6 to TRBJ2-1; 7 bases line up with TRBD1. Per germline, CDR1 SGHDT and CDR2 YYEEEE. With V trimmed by 2 bases and J by 8 bases, 7 bases remained unmatched. The CDR3 is 14 residues long.

CDR3 sequence (DNA): TGTGCCAGCAGCACTCCCCGAGAGGGTTCTAATGAAAAACTGTTTTTT. Amino acid sequence: CASSTPREGSNEKLFF. J is TRBJ1-4 and V is TRBV6-6; D is uncertain. CDR3 length equals 16 residues. Trimming removed 6 bases at V and 3 bases at J, with 17 bases between. CDR1 and CDR2 from the germline V gene are MNHNY and SVGAGI (reference sequence).